The rows below give T cell receptor beta chains drawn from one sample of a study of blood T cell repertoires in COVID-19. Profiling relied on immunoSEQ multiplex PCR, and the TCRdb table lists in-frame clones only, not all of them. The sample shows under 350,000 clones, around 92% of them seen only once. The sample taken for sequencing was peripheral blood. These receptors all stem from a woman aged 25 to 39 with COVID-19, enrolled during active disease. CDR3s leave out the opening cysteine and the closing phenylalanine or tryptophan. A clone size is listed for some rows: how often the clone was seen (once, few, many), or a class if it is expanded.

v_call,clone_size,cdr3_aa
TRBV7-6,.,ASSPRGQSSGELF
TRBV2,.,ASITKDRDYEQY
TRBV27,.,ASSYGQGNTEAF
TRBV15,.,ATSRAGNQETQY
TRBV9,.,ASSVQPGQGAKQY
TRBV15,.,ATWGEDYGYT
TRBV9,.,ASSVAGANTEAF
TRBV5-1,.,ASSLAKGGSGYGYT
TRBV3-1/TRBV3-2,.,ASSQTWSSYNSPLH
TRBV5-1,few,ASSLVVGTDTEAF
TRBV7-6,.,ASSFGTGHSTDTQY